Following are 3 T cell receptor beta chains from one sample sequenced in a study of blood T cell repertoires in COVID-19. Some clones are missing from TCRdb's copy, which holds only in-frame ones; the method was immunoSEQ multiplex PCR. The sample contains approximately 160,000 clones, about 88% of which appear only once. Specimen: peripheral blood. The receptor set was obtained from a man between 60 and 75 years old with active or convalescent COVID-19.

The V call is TRBV5-4, the J call TRBJ1-1; D is ambiguous. V was pared by 0 bases and J by 1 base, with 7 bases between. Germline lookup yields CDR1 SGHNT and CDR2 YYREEE (reference sequence). The CDR3 spans 14 residues. DNA of the CDR3: TGTGCCAGCAGCTTGGGGCATACGAACACTGAAGCTTTCTTT. It specifies CASSLGHTNTEAFF.

The chain recombines TRBV5-8 with TRBJ1-2; tentative D call: TRBD1 (5 bases). Germline CDR1 reads SGHTS; CDR2 reads YDEGEE. CDR3 size: 15 residues. Trimming pared 6 bases from V and 2 bases from J, leaving 17 bases between. The CDR3 DNA sequence: TGTGCCAGCACCCTGGGAGGGGACCTAAACTATGGCTACACCTTC. Protein product: CASTLGGDLNYGYTF.

This sequence joins TRBV10-1 and TRBJ2-1; 7 bases align to TRBD2. Per the germline V gene, CDR1 is WNHNN and CDR2 is SYGVQD (reference sequence). V lost 1 base and J lost 3; bases outside the gene matches: 6. The CDR3 sequence is 16 residues long. The chain's CDR3 is CASSEFASGYYNEQFF. The CDR3 DNA reads TGCGCCAGCAGTGAGTTTGCTAGCGGCTACTACAATGAGCAGTTCTTC.